This T cell receptor beta chain was observed in a study of CD8+CD57+ T cells in acquired aplastic anemia. Study information: The study obtained an average of around 3.4 ug of DNA from sorted CD4+ and CD8+ cells.

Researchers used genomic DNA as the template to profile TCR beta VDJ and CDR3. One entry per CDR3 protein, called by TCRdb with MiXCR from the reads. This table has roughly 200,000 distinct CDR3 sequences, nearly 65% appearing once. In patients chosen for sequencing, flow cytometry had shown CD8+CD57+ cell expansion. Severe acquired aplastic anemia affected all patients. In the case of this clonotype: No antigen is known for it.

Findings and caveats of the study: Patients and controls shared 25 to 30 CD8+ CDR3 sequences.

Germline V gene sequence: CDR1 SNHLY, CDR2 FYNNEI. V was shortened by 8 bases and J by 4 bases, with 10 bases between the two germline ends. The CDR3 sequence is 12 residues long. The TCR sequence derives from a human donor with aplastic anemia. The V call is TRBV2, the J call TRBJ2-3; no reliable D call. The sample comprised sorted CD4+, CD8+, or CD8+CD57+ T cells (not recorded which) from PBMCs. The CDR3 sequence: CASYYVADTQYF. The CDR3 bases are TGTGCCAGCTACTATGTGGCAGATACGCAGTATTTT.